The clone carrying this T cell receptor beta chain was seen ten or more times. Single cDNA molecules in the library carried unique molecular identifiers attached during preparation. Using its own MiXCR run on the RACE reads, TCRdb lists one record per CDR3 protein. This table has roughly 100,000 distinct CDR3 sequences, approximately 11% appearing once. This record belongs to a study of human T cells and chemical hapten exposure. Study as a whole: Patch testing was performed with 0.01% DPC on the upper back, with reading at 6 days.

Looked up from germline, CDR1 is MNHEY and CDR2 is SVGAGI. Trimming removed 7 bases from V and 2 bases from J; junction bases left unmatched: 20. This CDR3 contains 18 residues. The time point denotes: pre-sensitization, week 0. Treatment described: therapeutic diphenylcyclopropenone sensitization with weekly scalp DPC. This chain uses TRBV6-5 with TRBJ2-7; 7 bases map to TRBD2. This clonotype originated in an older woman with alopecia areata. Some clones in this sample may be carry-over from other donors' samples. The sample was whole blood, taken in connection with sensitization to the hapten diphenylcyclopropenone (DPC). The CDR3 spells CASNPSRGYAGETYEQYF. The DNA for the CDR3 is TGTGCCAGCAACCCCTCACGCGGGTATGCGGGAGAGACCTACGAGCAGTACTTC.